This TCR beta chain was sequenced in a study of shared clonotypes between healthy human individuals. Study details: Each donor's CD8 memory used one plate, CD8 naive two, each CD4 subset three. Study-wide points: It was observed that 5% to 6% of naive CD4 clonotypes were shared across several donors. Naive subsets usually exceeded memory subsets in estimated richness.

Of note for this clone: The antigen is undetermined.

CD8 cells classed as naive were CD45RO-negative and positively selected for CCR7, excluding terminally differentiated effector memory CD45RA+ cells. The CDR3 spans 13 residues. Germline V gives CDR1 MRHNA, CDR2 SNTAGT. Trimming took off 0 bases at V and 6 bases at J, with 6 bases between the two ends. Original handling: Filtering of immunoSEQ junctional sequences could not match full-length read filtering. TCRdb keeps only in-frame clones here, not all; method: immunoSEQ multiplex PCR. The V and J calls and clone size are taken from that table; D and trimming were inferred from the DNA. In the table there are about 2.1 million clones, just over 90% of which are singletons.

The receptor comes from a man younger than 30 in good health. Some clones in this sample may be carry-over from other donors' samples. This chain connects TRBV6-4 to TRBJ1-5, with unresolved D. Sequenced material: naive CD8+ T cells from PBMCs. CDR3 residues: CASSDSNTQPQHF. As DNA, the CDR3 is TGTGCCAGCAGTGACTCGAATACTCAGCCCCAGCATTTT.